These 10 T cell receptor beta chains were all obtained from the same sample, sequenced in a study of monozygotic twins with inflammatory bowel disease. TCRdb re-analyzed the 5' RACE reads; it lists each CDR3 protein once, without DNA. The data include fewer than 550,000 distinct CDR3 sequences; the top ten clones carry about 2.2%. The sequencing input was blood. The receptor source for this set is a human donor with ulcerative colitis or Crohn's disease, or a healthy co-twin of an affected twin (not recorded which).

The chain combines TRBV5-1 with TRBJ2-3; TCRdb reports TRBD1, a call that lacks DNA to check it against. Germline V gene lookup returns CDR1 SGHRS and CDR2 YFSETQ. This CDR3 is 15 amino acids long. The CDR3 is CASSLVGTETDTQYF.

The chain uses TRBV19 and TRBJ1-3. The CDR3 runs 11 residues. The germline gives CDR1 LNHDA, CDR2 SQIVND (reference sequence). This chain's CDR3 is CASSIIDTIYF.

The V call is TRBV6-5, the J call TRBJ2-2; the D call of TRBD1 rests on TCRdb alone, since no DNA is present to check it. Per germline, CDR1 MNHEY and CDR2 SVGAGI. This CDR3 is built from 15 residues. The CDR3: CASRTDRGKTGELFF.

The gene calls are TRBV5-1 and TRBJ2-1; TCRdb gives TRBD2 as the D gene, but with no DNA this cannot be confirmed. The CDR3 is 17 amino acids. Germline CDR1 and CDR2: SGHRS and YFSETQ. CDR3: CASSPLSGGLLDNEQFF.

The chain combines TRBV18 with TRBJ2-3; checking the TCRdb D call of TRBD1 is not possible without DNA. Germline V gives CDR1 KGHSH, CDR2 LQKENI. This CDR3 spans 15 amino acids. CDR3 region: CASSQTTPPGDTQYF.

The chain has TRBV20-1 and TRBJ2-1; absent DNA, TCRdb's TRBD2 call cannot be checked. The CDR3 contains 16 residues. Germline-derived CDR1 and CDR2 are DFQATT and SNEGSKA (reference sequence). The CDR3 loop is CSALVRGVGAYNEQFF.

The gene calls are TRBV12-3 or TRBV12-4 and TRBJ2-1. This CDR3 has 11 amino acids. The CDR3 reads CASSRRTEQFF.

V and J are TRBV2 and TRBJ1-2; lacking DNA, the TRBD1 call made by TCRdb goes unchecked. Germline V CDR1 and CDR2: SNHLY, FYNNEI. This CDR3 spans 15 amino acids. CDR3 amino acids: CASSGARGRDYGYTF.

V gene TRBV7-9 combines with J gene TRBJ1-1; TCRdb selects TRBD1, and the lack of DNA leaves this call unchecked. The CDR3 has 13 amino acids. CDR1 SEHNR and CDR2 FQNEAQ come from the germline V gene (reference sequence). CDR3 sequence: CVSSFDRVTEAFF. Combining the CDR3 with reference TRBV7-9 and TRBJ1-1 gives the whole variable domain DTGVSQNPRHKITKRGQNVTFRCDPISEHNRLYWYRQTLGQGPEFLTYFQNEAQLEKSRLLSDRFSAERPKGSFSTLEIQRTEQGDSAMYLCVSSFDRVTEAFFGQGTRLTVV.

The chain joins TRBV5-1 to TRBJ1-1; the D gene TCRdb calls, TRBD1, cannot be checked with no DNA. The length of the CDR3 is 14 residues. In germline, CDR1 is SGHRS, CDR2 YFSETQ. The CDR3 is CASSVGGANTEAFF.